These T cell receptor beta chains were read from a single sample in a study of blood T cells in healthy people across ages. TCRdb independently ran MiXCR on the 5' RACE reads; one entry per CDR3 protein. The sample contains fewer than 750,000 distinct CDR3 sequences, 47% of which appear only once. Sequencing input: blood. The receptor source for this set is an older man in good health. CDR3s include the opening cysteine and the closing phenylalanine or tryptophan. The D gene is left open where the match is weak. For some rows the clone size is stated as once, few or many, or as a class when expanded; others skip it.

CDR3nt: TGTGCCAGCAGTAATCTCCGGGGTGCTGGTACCTACAATGAGCAGTTCTTC
CDR3aa: CASSNLRGAGTYNEQFF
abundance: NA
v_gene: TRBV6-6
d_gene: NA
j_gene: TRBJ2-1

CDR3nt: TGCGCCAGCAGCCAATCTTTCTCTGGAAACACCATATATTTT
CDR3aa: CASSQSFSGNTIYF
abundance: NA
v_gene: TRBV4-3
d_gene: NA
j_gene: TRBJ1-3

CDR3nt: TGTGCCAGCAGCCAAGATCTTAGTCAGGGCCCCCACGAGCAGTACTTC
CDR3aa: CASSQDLSQGPHEQYF
abundance: NA
v_gene: TRBV14
d_gene: NA
j_gene: TRBJ2-7

CDR3nt: TGTGCCAGCTCACCACGAGCTAGCGGTAATGAGCAGTTCTTC
CDR3aa: CASSPRASGNEQFF
abundance: NA
v_gene: TRBV18
d_gene: TRBD2
j_gene: TRBJ2-1

CDR3nt: TGTGCCAGCTCACCACGTAGCGGGAGCCGGCAGACCCAGTACTTC
CDR3aa: CASSPRSGSRQTQYF
abundance: NA
v_gene: TRBV18
d_gene: TRBD2
j_gene: TRBJ2-5

CDR3nt: TGCGCCAGCAGCTTGGGGAGGAGTGGGAATGAGCAGTTCTTC
CDR3aa: CASSLGRSGNEQFF
abundance: NA
v_gene: TRBV5-1
d_gene: NA
j_gene: TRBJ2-1

CDR3nt: TGTGCCATCAGTCCTCAGCTCGGACAGGGCTACGAGCAGTACTTC
CDR3aa: CAISPQLGQGYEQYF
abundance: NA
v_gene: TRBV10-3
d_gene: TRBD1
j_gene: TRBJ2-7

CDR3nt: TGCAGTGCTAGACAGGTTAGCGGGAGGCCCAGCTCCTACAATGAGCAGTTCTTC
CDR3aa: CSARQVSGRPSSYNEQFF
abundance: NA
v_gene: TRBV20-1
d_gene: TRBD2
j_gene: TRBJ2-1

CDR3nt: TGTGCCAGCAGCCAAGGGGACTACTCCTACGAGCAGTACTTC
CDR3aa: CASSQGDYSYEQYF
abundance: NA
v_gene: TRBV4-2
d_gene: TRBD2
j_gene: TRBJ2-7

CDR3nt: TGTGCCAGCAGTTCAACCGACAGCATAGGGACCCAGTACTTT
CDR3aa: CASSSTDSIGTQYF
abundance: NA
v_gene: TRBV7-8
d_gene: NA
j_gene: TRBJ2-5

CDR3nt: TGCAGTGCTAGAGAACAGGGGCGAGAGACCCAGTACTTC
CDR3aa: CSAREQGRETQYF
abundance: few
v_gene: TRBV20-1
d_gene: TRBD1
j_gene: TRBJ2-5

CDR3nt: TGTGCTAGTGGTTTGTTCCCCTACGAGCAGTACTTC
CDR3aa: CASGLFPYEQYF
abundance: NA
v_gene: TRBV12-5
d_gene: NA
j_gene: TRBJ2-7

CDR3nt: TGTGCCAGCAGCTTAAGGGCTAGCGGGGTTACAGATACGCAGTATTTT
CDR3aa: CASSLRASGVTDTQYF
abundance: NA
v_gene: TRBV7-6
d_gene: TRBD2
j_gene: TRBJ2-3

CDR3nt: TGTGCCAGCAGCAGGAACCAGGGGTATGGGGAGACCCAGTACTTC
CDR3aa: CASSRNQGYGETQYF
abundance: NA
v_gene: TRBV9
d_gene: NA
j_gene: TRBJ2-5

CDR3nt: TGCGCCAGCGGACAAGTAGCGGGGGGCCAGGAGACCCAGTACTTC
CDR3aa: CASGQVAGGQETQYF
abundance: NA
v_gene: TRBV5-1
d_gene: TRBD2
j_gene: TRBJ2-5

CDR3nt: TGTGCCAGCAGCTGGGGCGGAGGACTCGATGAGCAGTTCTTC
CDR3aa: CASSWGGGLDEQFF
abundance: NA
v_gene: TRBV7-3
d_gene: NA
j_gene: TRBJ2-1

CDR3nt: TGTGCCATCAGTGGGGTTGCTCCCGCCTACGAGCAGTACTTC
CDR3aa: CAISGVAPAYEQYF
abundance: NA
v_gene: TRBV10-3
d_gene: NA
j_gene: TRBJ2-7